This TCR beta chain was sequenced in a study of cytomegalovirus exposure and HLA in healthy donors. The germline gives CDR1 SGHAT, CDR2 FQNNGV. This CDR3 contains 16 residues. V was clipped by 5 bases and J by 4 bases; unmatched bases: 7. Vbeta (60) and Jbeta (13) primers were used in the PCR. Profiling relied on immunoSEQ multiplex PCR, and the TCRdb table lists in-frame clones only, not all of them. The profile shows 150,000 to 200,000 clones, about 86% of them singletons. This receptor was obtained from a woman aged 18-30 years in good health and CMV-seropositive. This rearrangement joins TRBV11-2 to TRBJ2-1, with 11 positions matching TRBD2. The sequenced sample consisted of PBMCs. The CDR3 nucleotides read TGTGCCAGCAGCCAGAGACTAGCGGGGATTTACAATGAGCAGTTCTTC. Translated: CASSQRLAGIYNEQFF.